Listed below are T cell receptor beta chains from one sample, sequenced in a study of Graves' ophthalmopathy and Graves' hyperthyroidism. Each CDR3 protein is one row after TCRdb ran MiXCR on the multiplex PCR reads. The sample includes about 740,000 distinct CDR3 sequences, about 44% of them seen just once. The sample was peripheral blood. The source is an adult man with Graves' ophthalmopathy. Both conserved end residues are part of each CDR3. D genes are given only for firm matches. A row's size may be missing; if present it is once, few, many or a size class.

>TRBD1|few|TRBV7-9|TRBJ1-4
TGTGCCAGCAGCCTCGGACAGGGGGTGCAAAAACTGTTTTTT
CASSLGQGVQKLFF
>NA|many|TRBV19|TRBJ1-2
TGTGCCAGCGAACAGGGAAGGAGCGATCGCTACACCTTC
CASEQGRSDRYTF
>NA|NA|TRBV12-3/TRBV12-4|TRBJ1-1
TGTGCCAGCAGTTTAGATTCGGGGGGGCCGGGAGCTTTCTTT
CASSLDSGGPGAFF
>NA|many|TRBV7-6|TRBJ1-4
TGTGCCAGCAGCTTAGCGGATGAAAAACTGTTTTTT
CASSLADEKLFF
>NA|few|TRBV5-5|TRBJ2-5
TGTGCCAGCAGCTTGGCTCCAGGCCGGGAAGAGACCCAGTACTTC
CASSLAPGREETQYF
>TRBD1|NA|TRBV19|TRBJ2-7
TGTGCCAGTAGGGGACGACAGGGGAGCTCCTACGAGCAGTACTTC
CASRGRQGSSYEQYF
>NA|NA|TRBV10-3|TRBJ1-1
TGTGCCTGGCGGCATATGTCGAACACTGAAGCTTTCTTT
CAWRHMSNTEAFF
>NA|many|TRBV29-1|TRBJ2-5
TGCAGCGTTTCTCGACGAGAGACCCAGTACTTC
CSVSRRETQYF
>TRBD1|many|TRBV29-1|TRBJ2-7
TGCAGCGTTTTTGGACAGGGTCAACTCTACGAGCAGTACTTC
CSVFGQGQLYEQYF
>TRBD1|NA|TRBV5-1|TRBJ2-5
TGCGCCAGCAGCTCATCACAGGGGGCCCAAGAGACCCAGTACTTC
CASSSSQGAQETQYF
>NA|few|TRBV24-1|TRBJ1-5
TGTGCCAGCAGTGCAGGCAGGGGTAATCAGCCCCAGCATTTT
CASSAGRGNQPQHF
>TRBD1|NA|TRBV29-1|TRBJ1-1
TGCAGCGTTGAATCGGACAGGGGCGGGAACACTGAAGCTTTCTTT
CSVESDRGGNTEAFF
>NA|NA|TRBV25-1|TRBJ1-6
TGTGCCAGCAGGGCATCCGTAGGAACACGGAATTCACCCCTCCACTTT
CASRASVGTRNSPLHF
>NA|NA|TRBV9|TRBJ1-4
TGTGCCAGCAGTTTATCGTACGGTAATGAAAAACTGTTTTTT
CASSLSYGNEKLFF
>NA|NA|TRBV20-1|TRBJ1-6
TGCAGTGCTAGAGAGGTAGCGGGTAATTCACCCCTCCACTTT
CSAREVAGNSPLHF
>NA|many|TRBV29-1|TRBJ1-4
TGCAGCGTTGAATGGAGGGAAAAACTGTTTTTT
CSVEWREKLFF
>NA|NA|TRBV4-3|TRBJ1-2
TGCGCCAGCAGCCAAGATGCTGGGGGCGACTATGGCTACACCTTC
CASSQDAGGDYGYTF
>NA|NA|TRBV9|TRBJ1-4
TGTGCCAGCAGCCCCGGGGATTACAATGAAAAACTGTTTTTT
CASSPGDYNEKLFF
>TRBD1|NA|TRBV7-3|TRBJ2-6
TGTGCCAGCAGTCGATCAGGGGGCGATAACTATGGGGCCAACGTCCTGACTTTC
CASSRSGGDNYGANVLTF
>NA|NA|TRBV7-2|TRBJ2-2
TGTGCCAGCAAAAAGACGTTTCCCCTCACCGGGGAGCTGTTTTTT
CASKKTFPLTGELFF
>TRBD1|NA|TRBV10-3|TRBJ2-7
TGTGCCATCGGTGATTCCCGGGACAGGGGAACCTACGAGCAGTACTTC
CAIGDSRDRGTYEQYF
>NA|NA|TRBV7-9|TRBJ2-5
TGTGCCGGCAGCAGTCAGCCGAATCAAGAGACCCAGTACTTC
CAGSSQPNQETQYF
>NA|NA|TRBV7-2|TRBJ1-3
TGTGCCAGCAGCCCAACCGCGGGGTACGGAAACACCATATATTTT
CASSPTAGYGNTIYF
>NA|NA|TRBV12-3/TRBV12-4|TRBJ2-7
TGTGCCAGCACCATGGGGACTTCAGTCTACGAGCAGTACTTC
CASTMGTSVYEQYF
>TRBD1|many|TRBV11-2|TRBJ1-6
TGTGCCAGCAGGACTACAGGGGGGATTTCACCCCTCCACTTT
CASRTTGGISPLHF
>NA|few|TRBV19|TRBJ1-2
TGTGCCAGTAGTATCACAGGGCTCGGCTACATCTTC
CASSITGLGYIF
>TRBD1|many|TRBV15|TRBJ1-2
TGTGCCACCAGCAGAGATGGGGACAGGAGCTATGGCTACACCTTC
CATSRDGDRSYGYTF
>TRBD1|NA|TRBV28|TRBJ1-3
TGTGCCAGCAGTTCCGCCATCGAGACAGGGAGAAACACCATATATTTT
CASSSAIETGRNTIYF
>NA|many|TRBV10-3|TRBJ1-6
TGTGCCATCAACCCGGGGGCGAATTCACCCCTCCACTTT
CAINPGANSPLHF
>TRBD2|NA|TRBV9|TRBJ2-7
TGTGCCAGCAGCGTAACCATGGCCCGGACTAGTTTTTGCGAGCAGTACTTC
CASSVTMARTSFCEQYF
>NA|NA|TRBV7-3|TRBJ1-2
TGTGCCAGCAGCTTAACAATGACAGCCTATGGCTACACCTTC
CASSLTMTAYGYTF
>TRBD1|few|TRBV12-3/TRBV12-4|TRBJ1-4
TGTGCCAGCAGTAGGCGTCTGGGACAGCTTAATGAAAAACTGTTTTTT
CASSRRLGQLNEKLFF
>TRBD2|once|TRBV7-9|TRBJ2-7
TGTGCCAGCAGTGAGAAAGCGGGAGGGACCTACGAGCAGTACTTC
CASSEKAGGTYEQYF
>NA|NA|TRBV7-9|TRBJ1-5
TGTGCCAGAACAGGGACGAATCAGCCCCAGCATTTT
CARTGTNQPQHF
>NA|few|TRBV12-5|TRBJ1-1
TGTGCTAGCGCGGCGCGGGACACTGAAGCTTTCTTT
CASAARDTEAFF
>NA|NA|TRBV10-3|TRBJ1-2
TGTGCCAGCACCAGGGGAAACGATGGCTATGGCTACACCTTC
CASTRGNDGYGYTF
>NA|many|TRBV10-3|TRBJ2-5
TGTGCCATCAGTGTAGACCCAGACCAAGAGACCCAGTACTTC
CAISVDPDQETQYF
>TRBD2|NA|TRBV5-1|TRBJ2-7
TGCGCCAGCAGCTTGGGATCGGCTAGCGGGAGGGCCGAGCAGTACTTC
CASSLGSASGRAEQYF
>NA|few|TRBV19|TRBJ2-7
TGTGCCAGTCGAAGGGTCCACTCCTCCTACGAGCAGTACTTC
CASRRVHSSYEQYF
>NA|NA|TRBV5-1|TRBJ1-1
TGCGCCAGCAGAGAAGATTCTTACACTGAAGCTTTCTTT
CASREDSYTEAFF